The subject of this entry is one TCR beta chain. What it binds is not known. The sample comes from a study of beta chain features in type 1 diabetes. Broader study findings: High TCR expression in some cells could lead to their over-representation in cDNA sequencing. All four CD4+ subsets of Type 1 diabetes patients contained TCRB CDR3s that were moderately but significantly shorter. Any HLA type influence on TCRB rearrangement was left unresolved here. Equally in patients and controls, PCR might preferentially amplify shorter templates.

Sorting that relied on CD45RO/CCR7/CD25/CD127/CD95/CD27 yielded CD4+ naive, central memory, regulatory and stem cell-like memory cells. The study reverse transcribed the entire isolated RNA, so it sequenced expressed TCRB transcripts. Data came from immunoSEQ multiplex PCR; TCRdb stores just in-frame clones and leaves some out. Among under 200,000 clones, around 8% were seen once, and the ten largest hold over 0.45%. Per the germline V gene, CDR1 is SGHNT and CDR2 is YYREEE (reference sequence). The CDR3 extends over 15 amino acids. The trim removed 0 bases at V and 7 bases at J, leaving 7 bases unmatched.

The J gene is TRBJ2-1, the V gene TRBV5-4; 7 bases are a match to TRBD1. This TCR derives from a woman under 30 with type 1 diabetes. The material sequenced was central memory CD4+ T cells from blood. The CDR3 protein is CASSLVGQQGNEQFF. In DNA, the CDR3 is TGTGCCAGCAGCTTGGTGGGACAGCAGGGGAATGAGCAGTTCTTC.